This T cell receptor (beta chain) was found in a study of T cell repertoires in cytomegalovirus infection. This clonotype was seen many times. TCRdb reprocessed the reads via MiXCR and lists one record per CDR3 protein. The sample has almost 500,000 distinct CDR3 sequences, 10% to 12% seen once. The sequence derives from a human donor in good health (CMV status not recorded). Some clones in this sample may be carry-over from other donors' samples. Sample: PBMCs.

CDR3 amino acids: CASSVTENYGYTF. CDR3 DNA: TGTGCCAGCAGCGTGACGGAAAACTATGGCTACACCTTC. The chain uses TRBV9 and TRBJ1-2; unclear D gene. Germline CDR1 reads SGDLS; CDR2 reads YYNGEE. This CDR3 comprises 13 residues. The V gene lost 2 bases and the J gene lost 2 bases, with 7 bases spanning the gap.